Presented here are 32 T cell receptor beta chains from one specimen sequenced in a study of T cell responses to AZD1222 COVID-19 vaccine. TCRdb's copy holds only in-frame clones and misses some; the assay was immunoSEQ multiplex PCR. The sample lists under 150,000 clones, 90% seen once, with approximately 7.9% in the top ten. The source material was peripheral blood, sampled on day 0 of AZD1222 vaccination. These receptors were taken from an adult in good health.

V and J are TRBV7-9 and TRBJ1-3; D gene uncertain. Looked up from germline, CDR1 is SEHNR and CDR2 is FQNEAQ (reference sequence). The V end was cut by 8 bases, the J end by 0 bases, with 5 bases between. The CDR3 loop spans 12 amino acids. CDR3 nucleotide sequence: TGTGCCAGCGGAGACTCTGGAAACACCATATATTTT. It is translated as CASGDSGNTIYF.

The V gene is TRBV7-9, the J gene TRBJ2-7; D is unresolved. V was cut by 3 bases and J by 2 bases, with 5 bases left in between. This CDR3 spans 12 amino acids. Looked up from germline, CDR1 is SEHNR and CDR2 is FQNEAQ (reference sequence). CDR3 residues: CASSFSAYEQYF. In nucleotides, the CDR3 is TGTGCCAGCAGCTTCAGTGCCTACGAGCAGTACTTC.

The CDR3 nucleotides are TGTGCCAGCAGCTTGACAGGAGACTACGAGCAGTACTTC. It translates to CASSLTGDYEQYF. The chain is built from TRBV7-9 and TRBJ2-7; D may be TRBD1 (6 bases). The CDR3 consists of 13 residues. Trimming cost V 3 bases and J 3 bases, with 9 bases left between them. Germline V gene sequence: CDR1 SEHNR, CDR2 FQNEAQ (reference sequence).

This chain joins TRBV24-1 and TRBJ1-5; 8 bases are a match to TRBD1. The J segment lost 3 bases and the V segment lost 4 bases, leaving 7 bases of the junction unmatched. Germline V gives CDR1 KGHDR, CDR2 SFDVKD. The CDR3 has 16 residues. This CDR3 reads CATSDLGQDFNQPQHF. The CDR3 DNA follows: TGTGCCACCAGTGACCTGGGACAGGATTTCAATCAGCCCCAGCATTTT.

The rearrangement links TRBV15 to TRBJ2-6, with D possibly matching TRBD1 (6 bases). The germline CDR1 and CDR2 sequences are LNHNV and YYDKDF (reference sequence). The CDR3 extends over 17 amino acids. V dropped 4 bases and J dropped 0 bases, with 13 bases sitting between them. Written as DNA, the CDR3 is TGTGCCACCAGCACGAGACAGGCTAACTCTGGGGCCAACGTCCTGACTTTC. Residues: CATSTRQANSGANVLTF.

In this sample, this clone turned up a few times. The V call is TRBV11-2, the J call TRBJ1-1; D unresolved. This CDR3 comprises 14 residues. V gave up 5 bases and J gave up 4 bases, with 14 bases separating them. CDR1 is SGHAT, CDR2 FQNNGV, per germline. Here the CDR3 DNA reads TGTGCCAGCAGCGCCATGGGGTCGTCCACTGAAGCTTTCTTT. Translation: CASSAMGSSTEAFF.

The chain employs TRBV19 and TRBJ2-3, with a weak D call TRBD2 (5 bases). Germline CDR1 and CDR2: LNHDA and SQIVND (reference sequence). V was pared by 3 bases and J by 2 bases, with 9 bases between. CDR3 length: 14 residues. CDR3 region: CASSIGGHTDTQYF. Here the CDR3 DNA reads TGTGCCAGTAGTATCGGCGGGCACACAGATACGCAGTATTTT. Full variable domain (remainder filled in from reference TRBV19 and TRBJ2-3): DGGITQSPKYLFRKEGQNVTLSCEQNLNHDAMYWYRQDPGQGLRLIYYSQIVNDFQKGDIAEGYSVSREKKESFPLTVTSAQKNPTAFYLCASSIGGHTDTQYFGPGTRLTVL.

The count of this clone is one. V and J are TRBV19 and TRBJ1-1, with a tentative D call TRBD1 (5 bases). Deletions cut 9 bases from V and 2 bases from J, with 13 bases between. Germline CDR1 reads LNHDA; CDR2 reads SQIVND (reference sequence). This CDR3 has 13 residues. Here the CDR3 DNA reads TGTGCCAGCAGGAGGGGTAGAAACACTGAAGCTTTCTTT. Residues: CASRRGRNTEAFF.

The rearrangement joins TRBV6-1 to TRBJ1-2; no firm D call. V was clipped by 3 bases and J by 1 base, with 24 bases between them. The CDR3 extends over 19 amino acids. Germline V gene sequence: CDR1 MNHNS, CDR2 SASEGT. CDR3 bases: TGTGCCAGCAGTGACCCCCGCGCATCAGGTGAACATGGTAACTATGGCTACACCTTC. Translation: CASSDPRASGEHGNYGYTF.

The CDR3 here is CASSQGASTDTQYF. The CDR3, as DNA: TGTGCCAGCAGCCAGGGGGCTAGCACAGATACGCAGTATTTT. The genes are TRBV7-9 and TRBJ2-3; 8 bases agree with TRBD1. The CDR3 is 14 amino acids. Germline CDR1 and CDR2: SEHNR and FQNEAQ (reference sequence). Trimming cost V 5 bases and J 0 bases; bases outside gene matches: 1.

The CDR3 sequence: CASRAGRGYEQYF. The CDR3 DNA reads as TGTGCCAGCCGAGCCGGGAGGGGCTACGAGCAGTACTTC. The rearrangement uses TRBV18 and TRBJ2-7; TRBD2 aligns across 8 bases. Germline V gives CDR1 KGHSH, CDR2 LQKENI. CDR3 size: 13 residues. V shed 8 bases, J shed 3 bases, and the junction held 6 bases outside the gene matches.

This chain joins TRBV2 and TRBJ2-2; D is ambiguous. Looked up from germline, CDR1 is SNHLY and CDR2 is FYNNEI. Trimming stripped 0 bases from V and 5 bases from J, with 7 bases between. CDR3 length: 14 residues. As DNA, the CDR3 is TGTGCCAGCAGTGAAGCCAGAGTAACCGGGGAGCTGTTTTTT. Translation: CASSEARVTGELFF.

V and J are TRBV9 and TRBJ1-6; 7 bases align to TRBD1. Germline loops: CDR1 SGDLS, CDR2 YYNGEE. Trimming cost V 3 bases and J 7 bases; bases outside gene matches: 10. CDR3 length: 16 residues. The CDR3 loop is CASSAATGTANSPLHF. For the CDR3, the DNA is TGTGCCAGCAGCGCCGCAACCGGGACAGCGAATTCACCCCTCCACTTT.

The rearrangement links TRBV28 to TRBJ2-3; 8 bases match TRBD2. Germline assignment: CDR1 MDHEN and CDR2 SYDVKM. CDR3 length equals 15 residues. V lost 6 bases, J lost 2 bases, and 7 bases stayed unmatched. The CDR3 spells CASRDILAVTDTQYF. CDR3 nucleotides: TGTGCCAGCAGGGATATACTAGCGGTCACAGATACGCAGTATTTT.

V and J are TRBV10-3 and TRBJ2-2; D not resolved. V lost 11 bases, J lost 1 base, and 8 bases lay in between. The CDR3 has 12 residues. Looked up from germline, CDR1 is ENHRY and CDR2 is SYGVKD. The CDR3 DNA follows: TGTGCCTCCCTGGGGAACACCGGGGAGCTGTTTTTT. This codes for CASLGNTGELFF.

DNA of the CDR3: TGTGCCAGCAGCTTGGATGGTTTCGATGGCTACACCTTC. Its translation is CASSLDGFDGYTF. The gene calls are TRBV11-2 and TRBJ1-2, with unresolved D. Germline V lookup: CDR1 SGHAT, CDR2 FQNNGV. CDR3 length: 13 residues. The V gene lost 3 bases and the J gene lost 6 bases, with 11 bases spanning the gap.

The genes are TRBV2 and TRBJ2-7; 10 positions match TRBD1. Germline V gene lookup returns CDR1 SNHLY and CDR2 FYNNEI. The V and J ends lost 7 bases and 2 bases, in that order; junction bases with no gene match: 5. This CDR3 has 14 amino acids. The chain's CDR3 is CASTGQGVTYEQYF. DNA of the CDR3: TGTGCCAGCACCGGACAGGGGGTTACCTACGAGCAGTACTTC.

The rearrangement uses TRBV10-3 and TRBJ2-1, with D tentatively TRBD2 (6 bases). There are 13 residues in the CDR3. Germline V gene lookup returns CDR1 ENHRY and CDR2 SYGVKD. Trimming cost V 6 bases and J 9 bases, with 15 bases left between them. The CDR3 region has the DNA TGTGCCATCAGAGTGACTAGTTCGGCTGAGCAGTTCTTC. This codes for CAIRVTSSAEQFF.

This chain connects TRBV11-3 to TRBJ1-5; D might be TRBD1 (5 bases). CDR1 is SGHNT, CDR2 YENEEA, per germline. Trimming took 5 bases from V and 6 from J, leaving 17 bases between them. CDR3 length: 15 amino acids. The chain's CDR3 is CASSPRVRFGQPQHF. DNA of the CDR3: TGTGCCAGCAGCCCCAGGGTGAGGTTTGGTCAGCCCCAGCATTTT.

This chain joins TRBV4-3 and TRBJ2-1, with a possible D match to TRBD2 (6 bases). The germline V gene has CDR1 LGHNA and CDR2 YSLEER. Trimming shortened V by 0 bases and J by 5 bases, and 14 bases separated the two germline ends. The CDR3 extends over 16 amino acids. In DNA, the CDR3 is TGCGCCAGCAGCCAAGAATGGGATAGCGGAAACAATGAGCAGTTCTTC. Residues: CASSQEWDSGNNEQFF.

The rearrangement joins TRBV4-3 to TRBJ2-5; tentatively, D is TRBD2 (6 bases). The CDR3 consists of 14 residues. Per germline, CDR1 LGHNA and CDR2 YSLEER. V lost 0 bases, J lost 2 bases, and 7 bases lay in between. CDR3 nucleotide sequence: TGCGCCAGCAGCCAAGATAGCGGACAAGAGACCCAGTACTTC. Translated: CASSQDSGQETQYF.

CDR3 sequence (DNA): TGTGCCATCAGGGGGGGACTAGCGGGAGCCTACGAGCAGTACTTC. Translated: CAIRGGLAGAYEQYF. This chain connects TRBV10-3 to TRBJ2-7; 14 nucleotides align to TRBD2. Germline CDR1 is ENHRY and CDR2 is SYGVKD. V was clipped by 6 bases and J by 2 bases; unmatched bases: 3. The CDR3 sequence is 15 residues long.

The chain uses TRBV7-2 and TRBJ2-7; D is perhaps TRBD1 (8 bases). The length of the CDR3 is 16 residues. V was trimmed by 6 bases and J by 2 bases, leaving 20 bases between them. Germline V lookup: CDR1 SGHTA, CDR2 FQGNSA. CDR3 in amino acids: CASRPGGGSPTYEQYF. In DNA, the CDR3 is TGTGCCAGCAGACCAGGGGGCGGGAGCCCCACCTACGAGCAGTACTTC.

The rearrangement links TRBV6-2 or TRBV6-3 to TRBJ2-1, with 12 bases fitting TRBD2. Germline values: CDR1 MNHEY, CDR2 SVGEGT. V lost 0 bases, J lost 1 base, and 4 bases stayed unmatched. The length of the CDR3 is 18 residues. The CDR3 sequence is CASSYSVTSGRSYNEQFF. In DNA form, the CDR3 reads TGTGCCAGCAGTTACTCGGTGACTAGCGGGAGATCCTACAATGAGCAGTTCTTC.

The DNA of the CDR3 is TGTGCCAGCAGCGTAGGGTCAGGTGACGGGGAGCTGTTTTTT. Translation: CASSVGSGDGELFF. J is TRBJ2-2 and V is TRBV9; D gene unclear. This CDR3 is built from 14 residues. Germline V gene data show CDR1 as SGDLS and CDR2 as YYNGEE. The V and J ends lost 0 bases and 7 bases respectively, with 10 bases between them. Complete variable domain (other parts from reference TRBV9 and TRBJ2-2): DSGVTQTPKHLITATGQRVTLRCSPRSGDLSVYWYQQSLDQGLQFLIQYYNGEERAKGNILERFSAQQFPDLHSELNLSSLELGDSALYFCASSVGSGDGELFFGEGSRLTVL.

The rearrangement links TRBV29-1 to TRBJ1-1; D possibly corresponds to TRBD1 (6 bases). Germline CDR1 is SQVTM and CDR2 is ANQGSEA. This CDR3 spans 13 amino acids. The V end lost 8 bases, the J end lost 0 bases, and 13 bases lay between the germline ends. The CDR3 protein is CSSRGMLNTEAFF. CDR3 in DNA: TGCAGCTCCAGGGGCATGTTGAACACTGAAGCTTTCTTT.

The chain links TRBV19 to TRBJ1-5; unclear D gene. V was clipped by 7 bases and J by 1 base, with 14 bases between them. The length of the CDR3 is 15 residues. Germline V lookup: CDR1 LNHDA, CDR2 SQIVND (reference sequence). CDR3 in amino acids: CASTPGRLSNQPQHF. CDR3 nucleotides: TGTGCCAGTACCCCTGGCCGACTAAGCAATCAGCCCCAGCATTTT.

The CDR3 DNA reads as TGTGCCAGCAGCACGACAGGAAACACCGGGGAGCTGTTTTTT. The encoded protein is CASSTTGNTGELFF. The rearrangement uses TRBV7-9 and TRBJ2-2, with D tentatively TRBD1 (6 bases). With 5 bases removed from V and 2 bases from J, the gap between germline ends came to 9 bases. The germline gives CDR1 SEHNR, CDR2 FQNEAQ (reference sequence). CDR3 size: 14 residues.

This chain uses TRBV5-4 with TRBJ2-1, with 12 nucleotides matching TRBD2. The CDR3 totals 17 residues. Germline CDR1 SGHNT, CDR2 YYREEE (reference sequence). With 0 bases clipped from V and 4 bases from J, the junction kept 5 bases outside the gene matches. This CDR3 reads CASSLDLAGGQYNEQFF. In DNA, the CDR3 is TGTGCCAGCAGCTTGGACCTAGCGGGAGGGCAATACAATGAGCAGTTCTTC.

The V and J genes are TRBV9 and TRBJ2-3; D is undetermined. The CDR3 covers 14 residues. Trimming pared 4 bases from V and 0 bases from J, leaving 9 bases between. The germline gives CDR1 SGDLS, CDR2 YYNGEE. The chain's CDR3 is CASSRAGSTDTQYF. In nucleotides, the CDR3 is TGTGCCAGCAGCCGAGCTGGTAGCACAGATACGCAGTATTTT.

V and J are TRBV7-8 and TRBJ2-2; D ambiguous. CDR3 size: 14 residues. Trimming stripped 0 bases from V and 5 bases from J, with 7 bases between. Germline V gene lookup returns CDR1 SGHVS and CDR2 FQNEAQ. This CDR3 reads CASSLAEKTGELFF. In DNA form, the CDR3 reads TGTGCCAGCAGCTTAGCGGAGAAGACCGGGGAGCTGTTTTTT.

The chain is built from TRBV12-5 and TRBJ1-5; D not resolved. This CDR3 is 16 amino acids long. CDR1 and CDR2 from the germline V gene are LGHNT and FRNRAP. The CDR3 protein is CALTNQKNRSNQPQHF. The CDR3 DNA follows: TGTGCCCTCACCAACCAAAAGAACAGAAGCAATCAGCCCCAGCATTTT.